Included here is one TCR beta chain sequence, with context. Antigen: not known. Deletions cut 5 bases from V and 0 bases from J, with 11 bases between. The germline gives CDR1 SGHTA, CDR2 FQGNSA. The CDR3 covers 16 residues. The data are from a study of cytomegalovirus exposure and HLA in healthy donors. Overall study: Findings of an earlier analysis included roughly 110 million unique TCR beta sequences from 180 million or so T cells. Findings and caveats of the study: The productive fraction for most TCR beta V segments was about 90% or about 30% in an earlier analysis. Later analysis demonstrated an association between a missense DCLRE1C variant and TCR beta V- and J-gene trimming.

The study ran its PCR with 60 Vbeta and 13 Jbeta primers. Using immunoSEQ multiplex PCR, the repertoire was profiled, and TCRdb retains in-frame clones only, with some absent. The sample carries some 70,000 clones, roughly 80% recorded once. The genes are TRBV7-2 and TRBJ1-6; a possible D gene is TRBD1 (6 bases). The receptor was isolated from a male donor in good health and CMV-seropositive. The sequencing input was PBMCs. In nucleotides, the CDR3 is TGTGCCAGCAGCCTCCGGACAGTCTCCTATAATTCACCCCTCCACTTT. It encodes CASSLRTVSYNSPLHF.